This section outlines one T cell receptor beta chain sequence together with its context. Researchers ran the PCR with 60 Vbeta and 13 Jbeta primers. The assay was immunoSEQ multiplex PCR, and TCRdb's table has in-frame clones only and misses some. This table holds about 93,000 clones, nearly 80% found once. These data come from a study of cytomegalovirus exposure and HLA in healthy donors. Germline V gene sequence: CDR1 MNHEY, CDR2 SVGAGI. The CDR3 consists of 13 residues. V lost 4 bases, J lost 8 bases, and 6 bases stayed unmatched. The V gene is TRBV6-5, the J gene TRBJ1-2, with TRBD1 matching 8 bases. Sequencing was carried out using PBMCs. This clonotype was obtained from a woman between 40 and 50 years old in good health and CMV-seronegative. Here the CDR3 DNA reads TGTGCCAGCAGTTTGACAGGGGATTACGGCTACACCTTC. It translates to CASSLTGDYGYTF.